This T cell receptor beta chain was recorded in a study of T cell responses to AZD1222 COVID-19 vaccine. Whole-study results and caveats: Reportedly, close to half of spike-specific TCRs are directed against unmutated variant regions.

Profiling relied on immunoSEQ multiplex PCR, and the TCRdb table lists in-frame clones only, not all of them. The table has about 97,000 clones, roughly nine tenths seen once. A word on this clone: No antigen is known for it.

The CDR3 extends over 16 amino acids. Germline V CDR1 and CDR2: SGHVS, FQNEAQ. Trimming left V 0 bases short and J 5 bases short, with 15 bases between. This chain connects TRBV7-8 to TRBJ2-3; a weak D match, TRBD1 (6 bases). This clonotype was obtained from an adult in good health. The sequencing here drew on peripheral blood, taken on day 0 of AZD1222 vaccination. The DNA for the CDR3 is TGTGCCAGCAGCTTAGCGTCGTACAGGGCGGGAGATACGCAGTATTTT. Translation: CASSLASYRAGDTQYF.